This paragraph covers one T cell receptor (beta chain) sequence. What it binds is unknown. Sequencing of cultured CD4+ T cell DNA used the Oncomine TCR Beta short-read assay. TCRdb reprocessed the PCR reads with MiXCR, giving one entry per CDR3 protein. The sample lists approximately 12,000 distinct CDR3 sequences; about three quarters were seen once. The data stem from a study of vaccination and CD4 T cells after COVID-19. Study summary: Overlapping SARS-CoV-2, HCoV-NL63, HCoV-OC43 and HCoV-229E spike peptides stimulated the cells. General study findings and limits: Spike mono-reactivity was shown by 304 of 307 vaccine-specific clones in convalescent patients.

Indicated treatment: approximately 11-day PBMC culture with coronavirus spike peptide pools or control peptides (ViraFEST assay). The sample comprised CD4+ T cells from blood, cultured in vitro. This sequence originates from a human donor who had recovered from COVID-19.

The CDR3: CASNLAGGNSPLHF. The CDR3 region has the DNA TGTGCCAGCAACCTGGCAGGGGGCAATTCACCCCTCCACTTT. The genes are TRBV2 and TRBJ1-6, with 8 bases identical to TRBD1. This CDR3 spans 14 amino acids. V lost 7 bases to trimming and J lost 7 bases; unmatched junction nucleotides: 6. Germline CDR1 SNHLY, CDR2 FYNNEI.